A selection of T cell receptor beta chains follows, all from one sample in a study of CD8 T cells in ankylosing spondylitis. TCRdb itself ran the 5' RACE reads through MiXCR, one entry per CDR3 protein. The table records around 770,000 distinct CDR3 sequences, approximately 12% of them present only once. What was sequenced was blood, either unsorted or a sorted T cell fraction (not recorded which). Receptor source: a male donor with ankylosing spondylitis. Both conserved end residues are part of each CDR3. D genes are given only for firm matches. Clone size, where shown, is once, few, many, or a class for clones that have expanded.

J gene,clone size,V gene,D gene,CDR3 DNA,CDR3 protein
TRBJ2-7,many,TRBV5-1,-,TGCGCCAGCAGCCCTCCGGGACTTCTATCCTACGAGCAGTACTTC,CASSPPGLLSYEQYF
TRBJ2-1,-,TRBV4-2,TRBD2,TGTGCCAGCAGCCAAACCGGGACTAGCAATGAGCAGTTCTTC,CASSQTGTSNEQFF
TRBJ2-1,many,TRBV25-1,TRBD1,TGTGCCAGCAGTGAATCTGGACAGGGCTACAATGAGCAGTTCTTC,CASSESGQGYNEQFF
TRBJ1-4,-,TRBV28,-,TGTGCCAGCAACTCCGGGACGCTTCATGAAAAACTGTTTTTT,CASNSGTLHEKLFF
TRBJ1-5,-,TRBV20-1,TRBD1,TGCAGTGCTAGAGATCGGAGGACAGGGTTTTCTCAGCCCCAGCATTTT,CSARDRRTGFSQPQHF
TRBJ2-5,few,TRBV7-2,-,TGTGCCAGCAGCTTTCAGGTCGGGGACCAAGAGACCCAGTACTTC,CASSFQVGDQETQYF
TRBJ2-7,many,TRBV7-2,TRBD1,TGTGCCAGCAGCCCAGGGCGGGGACAGGGAACTTACGAGCAGTACTTC,CASSPGRGQGTYEQYF
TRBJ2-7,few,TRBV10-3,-,TGTGCCATCAGTGCTAATGGAGGGGAGCAGTACTTC,CAISANGGEQYF
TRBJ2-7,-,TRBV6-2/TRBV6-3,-,TGTGCCAGCAGTTACCTGGACAGATCCTACGAGCAGTACTTC,CASSYLDRSYEQYF
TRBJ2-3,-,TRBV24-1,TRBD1,TGTGCCACCAGTGACCAGAGGGGACAGGGGGCCACCTATACGCAGTATTTT,CATSDQRGQGATYTQYF
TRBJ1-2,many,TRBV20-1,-,TGCAGTGCTATCCTCTATGGCTACACCTTC,CSAILYGYTF
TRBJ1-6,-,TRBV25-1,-,TGTGCCAGCCCCGACAAACTCCGGGAGAAAAATAATTCACCCCTCCACTTT,CASPDKLREKNNSPLHF
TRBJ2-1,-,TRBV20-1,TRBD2,TGCAGTGCTAGATCCCCCAAGCGGGATTTCTTCAATGAGCAGTTCTTC,CSARSPKRDFFNEQFF
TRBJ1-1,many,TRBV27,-,TGTGCCAGCAGTTTACGGGACTCGAACACTGAAGCTTTCTTT,CASSLRDSNTEAFF
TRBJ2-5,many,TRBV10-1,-,TGCGCCTCGGGGCATGGGACCCAGTACTTC,CASGHGTQYF
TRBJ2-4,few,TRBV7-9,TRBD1,TGTGCCAGCAGCCCGCGACAGGGGCAAAACATTCAGTACTTC,CASSPRQGQNIQYF
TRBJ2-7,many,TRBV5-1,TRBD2,TGCGCCAGCAGCTTGGCGCTAGCGGGTGTTTACGAGCAGTACTTC,CASSLALAGVYEQYF
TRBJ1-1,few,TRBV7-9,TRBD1,TGTGCCAGCAGCTTGGGGGTGGACAGGGGATATCCTGAAGCTTTCTTT,CASSLGVDRGYPEAFF
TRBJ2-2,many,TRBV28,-,TGTGCCAGCTACAGTCGTTACACCGGGGAGCTGTTTTTT,CASYSRYTGELFF
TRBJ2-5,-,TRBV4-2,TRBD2,TGTGCCAGCAGCCAATGGACCCAAGGACTAGCGGGAGATCAGGAGACCCAGTACTTC,CASSQWTQGLAGDQETQYF
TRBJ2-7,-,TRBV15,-,TGTGCCACCAGCAGGGCCCTCCGAGAGCCCAACGAGCAGTACTTC,CATSRALREPNEQYF
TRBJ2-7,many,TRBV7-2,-,TGTGCCAGCAGCTTAGTGGGCGCAGGGACCCCCTACGAGCAGTACTTC,CASSLVGAGTPYEQYF
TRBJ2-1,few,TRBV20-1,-,TGCAGTGCTAGTCAGGGGTGGTTCCGTGAGCAGTTCTTC,CSASQGWFREQFF
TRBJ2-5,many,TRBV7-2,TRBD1,TGTGCCAGCAGCTATACCGGGACAGGCCAAGAGACCCAGTACTTC,CASSYTGTGQETQYF
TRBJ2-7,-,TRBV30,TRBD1,TGTGCCTGGAGTGTAAGGGACAGGGTCCACGAGCAGTACTTC,CAWSVRDRVHEQYF
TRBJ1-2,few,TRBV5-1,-,TGCGCCAGCAGCTATGCCGGGGATCGGAATGGCTACACCTTC,CASSYAGDRNGYTF
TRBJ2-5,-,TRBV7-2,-,TGTGCCAGCAGCTTAAGTACGGGGCCGGAGACCCAGTACTTC,CASSLSTGPETQYF
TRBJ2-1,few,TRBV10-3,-,TGTGCCATCAGCTCCCGGGACTCTTCCTACAATGAGCAGTTCTTC,CAISSRDSSYNEQFF
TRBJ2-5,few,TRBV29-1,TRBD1,TGCAGCGTTCACCCTTCAGGGGGCCAAGAGACCCAGTACTTC,CSVHPSGGQETQYF
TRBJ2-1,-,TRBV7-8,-,TGTGCCAGCAGCCCCCGAACCCCCGGGATCTGGAGCTCCTACAATGAGCAGTTCTTC,CASSPRTPGIWSSYNEQFF
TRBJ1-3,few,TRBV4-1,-,TGCGCCAGCAGCCAACACATGGTACGGTCTGGAAACACCATATATTTT,CASSQHMVRSGNTIYF
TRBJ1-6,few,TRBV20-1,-,TGCAGTGCTAGAAGGGACACAAATAAAGACTCACCCCTCCACTTT,CSARRDTNKDSPLHF
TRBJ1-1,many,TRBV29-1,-,TGCAGCGTTGTTATGTTGTTGGGCCCTGAAGCTTTCTTT,CSVVMLLGPEAFF
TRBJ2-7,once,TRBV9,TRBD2,TGTGCCAGCGGAGGACAGTCTAGCGGGGGTTCCTACGAGCAGTACTTC,CASGGQSSGGSYEQYF
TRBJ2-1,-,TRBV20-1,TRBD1,TGCAGTGCTAGATCCGGGACAGAATATGAGCAGTTCTTC,CSARSGTEYEQFF
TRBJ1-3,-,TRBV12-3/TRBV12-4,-,TGTGCCAGCAGGCCCGGGGCCTCTGGAAACACCATATATTTT,CASRPGASGNTIYF
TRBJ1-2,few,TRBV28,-,TGTGCCAGCAGTAAGAATGTGGGTGGCTACACCTTC,CASSKNVGGYTF
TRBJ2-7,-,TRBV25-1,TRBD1,TGTGCCAGCGGGCGCCTCGACAGGGACGAGCAGTACTTC,CASGRLDRDEQYF
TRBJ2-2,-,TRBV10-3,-,TGTGCCATCAGCCTAGCCAGAACCGGGGAGCTGTTTTTT,CAISLARTGELFF
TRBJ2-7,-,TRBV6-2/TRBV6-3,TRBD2,TGTGCCAGCAGTGGAATAGCGGGAGCTACGTACGAGCAGTACTTC,CASSGIAGATYEQYF
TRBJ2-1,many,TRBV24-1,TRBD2,TGTGCCACCAGTGATTCAGCTAGCGGGAGTCGGAGCGATGAGCAGTTCTTC,CATSDSASGSRSDEQFF
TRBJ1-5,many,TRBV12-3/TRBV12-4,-,TGTGCCAGCAGTAAACTCCGAGGGCAGGGCATGACCCAGCATTTT,CASSKLRGQGMTQHF
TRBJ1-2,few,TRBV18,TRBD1,TGTGCCAGCTCACCCCCCGGGACAGGGGGCGTCTATGGCTACACCTTC,CASSPPGTGGVYGYTF
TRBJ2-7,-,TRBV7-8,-,TGTGCCAGCACCATACGGGGCCATGCCCCACTAGCCGAGCAGTACTTC,CASTIRGHAPLAEQYF
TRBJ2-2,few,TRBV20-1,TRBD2,TGCAGTGCGCACTTGTGGGGGAGGGCGAACACCGGGGAGCTGTTTTTT,CSAHLWGRANTGELFF
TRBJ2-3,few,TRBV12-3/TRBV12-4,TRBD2,TGTGCCAGCAGTTTAGTATCGGGAGGGCCCTCAGATACGCAGTATTTT,CASSLVSGGPSDTQYF
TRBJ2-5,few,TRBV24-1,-,TGTGCCACCAGTGACCCCGGACGGTTGAACCAAGAGACCCAGTACTTC,CATSDPGRLNQETQYF